The clone carrying this T cell receptor beta chain was seen a handful of times. This entry comes from a study of CD8 T cells in ankylosing spondylitis. J was trimmed by 2 bases and V by 0 bases; bases with no gene match: 4. Germline V gene lookup returns CDR1 SGHRS and CDR2 YFSETQ. The CDR3 is made up of 16 amino acids. For TCR beta, libraries came from quantitative 5'-RACE with molecular barcodes. TCRdb redid the calling of the 5' RACE reads with MiXCR, one entry per CDR3 protein. Of around 53,000 distinct CDR3 sequences in the sample, roughly 7.4% were seen once. Sequenced: blood, either unsorted or a sorted T cell fraction (not recorded which). The J gene is TRBJ2-2, the V gene TRBV5-1; 7 nucleotides align to TRBD2. The TCR sequence derives from a female donor with ankylosing spondylitis or in good health (not recorded which). The chain's CDR3 is CASSLEGRGNTGELFF. Here the CDR3 DNA reads TGCGCCAGCAGCTTGGAGGGGAGGGGTAACACCGGGGAGCTGTTTTTT.